This T cell receptor beta chain stems from a study of T cells in Graves' hyperthyroidism and ophthalmopathy. Amplification targeted TCR beta CDR3 regions from RNA transcripts. HTBI primers were employed in a first-round RT-PCR of the TCR CDR3. TCRdb itself ran the multiplex PCR reads through MiXCR, one entry per CDR3 protein. The sample contains 600,000 or so distinct CDR3 sequences, 11% to 15% of which appear only once. J gave up 13 bases and V 8 bases, and 7 bases lay outside the gene matches. This CDR3 is built from 11 residues. The V gene's germline CDR1 is LNHNV and CDR2 YYDKDF (reference sequence). This clonotype was detected a few times.

This TCR came from a woman in her late teens or twenties with Graves' ophthalmopathy. The chain carries TRBV15 and TRBJ2-1, with TRBD2 identical over 8 bases. Sequencing was carried out using blood. The CDR3 protein is CATELADHQFF. Written as DNA, the CDR3 is TGTGCCACCGAACTAGCGGACCATCAGTTCTTC.